These 27 T cell receptor beta chains came from one sample sequenced in a study of T cells in Graves' hyperthyroidism and ophthalmopathy. The TCR beta CDR3 regions underwent amplification using RNA transcripts as the source. The study used the HTBI primer set for a first-round RT-PCR of the TCR CDR3. MiXCR, run by TCRdb on the multiplex PCR reads, gives a single entry per CDR3 protein. Altogether fewer than 700,000 distinct CDR3 sequences are present, roughly 17% being singletons, with the ten largest covering 17%. The sample consisted of blood. The receptors were sampled from a woman aged 18-29 years with Graves' ophthalmopathy.

This clonotype appeared many times. The rearrangement links TRBV7-2 to TRBJ2-1, with 7 bases that match TRBD1. The CDR3 extends over 14 amino acids. With V trimmed by 4 bases and J by 12 bases, 12 bases remained unmatched. From germline, CDR1 is SGHTA and CDR2 FQGNSA. The chain's CDR3 is CASSSGQPLGRQFF. CDR3 nucleotide sequence: TGTGCCAGCAGCTCGGGACAGCCTCTCGGTCGGCAGTTCTTC. Drawing the rest from reference TRBV7-2 and TRBJ2-1, the complete variable domain is GAGVSQSPSNKVTEKGKDVELRCDPISGHTALYWYRQSLGQGLEFLIYFQGNSAPDKSGLPSDRFSAERTGGSVSTLTIQRTQQEDSAVYLCASSSGQPLGRQFFGPGTRLTVL.

A remark on this clonotype: This may be a read error, as it is one base from a much larger clone. The chain couples TRBV30 to TRBJ1-3, with D hard to call. Germline V gene sequence: CDR1 GTSNPN, CDR2 SVGIG (reference sequence). V was cut by 7 bases and J by 0 bases, with 10 bases left in between. The CDR3 runs 13 residues. The chain's CDR3 is CASTEGSGNTIYF. In DNA form, the CDR3 reads TGTGCCTCCACAGAGGGCTCTGGAAACACCATATATTTT.

This clonotype was picked up a small number of times. V and J are TRBV5-1 and TRBJ2-2; 9 bases match TRBD1. CDR3 length: 17 amino acids. Germline trimming cut 0 bases from V and 2 bases from J; bases unmatched to any gene: 5. Per germline, CDR1 SGHRS and CDR2 YFSETQ. In DNA, the CDR3 is TGCGCCAGCAGCTTGGAAAGACAGGGGGTCAACACCGGGGAGCTGTTTTTT. Protein product: CASSLERQGVNTGELFF.

The chain employs TRBV19 and TRBJ1-1; 10 bases agree with TRBD1. Germline values: CDR1 LNHDA, CDR2 SQIVND (reference sequence). The V and J ends lost 6 bases and 4 bases, in that order; junction bases with no gene match: 8. This CDR3 is 15 amino acids long. The CDR3 protein is CASRRRQGASTEAFF. The CDR3 DNA sequence: TGTGCCAGTAGGAGACGACAGGGGGCGAGCACTGAAGCTTTCTTT.

The sample holds a few counts of this clonotype. This sequence joins TRBV7-9 and TRBJ2-4; no definite D call. V lost 10 bases and J lost 0, with 13 bases in between. The CDR3 length is 14 residues. CDR1 is SEHNR, CDR2 FQNEAQ, per germline (reference sequence). The CDR3 nucleotides are TGTGCCACCACAACAGAGCTAGCCAAAAACATTCAGTACTTC. Protein sequence: CATTTELAKNIQYF.

This clonotype was seen a few times. The chain is built from TRBV27 and TRBJ2-2; D gene ambiguous. Trimming stripped 6 bases from V and 0 bases from J, with 5 bases between. The CDR3 extends over 13 amino acids. The germline V gene has CDR1 MNHEY and CDR2 SMNVEV (reference sequence). The CDR3 loop reads CASRYSNTGELFF. As DNA, the CDR3 is TGTGCCAGCAGATATTCGAACACCGGGGAGCTGTTTTTT.

The chain employs TRBV5-1 and TRBJ1-3; tentatively, D is TRBD1 (5 bases). There are 16 residues in the CDR3. From germline, CDR1 is SGHRS and CDR2 YFSETQ. With 0 bases removed from V and 0 bases from J, the gap between germline ends came to 10 bases. The CDR3 sequence: CASSLEGEISGNTIYF. In DNA, the CDR3 is TGCGCCAGCAGCTTGGAAGGGGAAATCTCTGGAAACACCATATATTTT.

This clonotype was detected only a few times. J is TRBJ2-7 and V is TRBV29-1; 7 bases match TRBD2. The germline gives CDR1 SQVTM, CDR2 ANQGSEA. This CDR3 is 13 amino acids long. The ends lost 7 bases at V and 5 bases at J; junction bases unmatched: 11. Here the CDR3 reads CSAPGTTAHEQYF. CDR3 sequence (DNA): TGCAGCGCCCCCGGGACTACCGCCCACGAGCAGTACTTC.

The V gene is TRBV3-1, the J gene TRBJ2-7; 7 nucleotides line up with TRBD1. CDR3 length: 15 residues. V gave up 2 bases and J gave up 3 bases; unmatched junction bases: 7. Germline V gene lookup returns CDR1 LGHDT and CDR2 YNNKEL (reference sequence). CDR3 DNA: TGTGCCAGCAGCCAAAAGGGGGACAGCAGCTACGAGCAGTACTTC. It is translated as CASSQKGDSSYEQYF.

This clonotype was seen ten or more times. V usage is TRBV30 and J usage is TRBJ1-1; 7 bases match TRBD1. This CDR3 has 16 residues. Germline CDR1 GTSNPN, CDR2 SVGIG (reference sequence). V lost 0 bases to trimming and J lost 1 base; unmatched junction nucleotides: 8. This CDR3 is CAWSVLRDRENTEAFF. The CDR3 bases are TGTGCCTGGAGTGTACTAAGAGACAGGGAGAACACTGAAGCTTTCTTT.

This clonotype has just a few counts. Written as DNA, the CDR3 is TGCAGCGTTGATGAGGGCCGCCCATCTGGCACCGGGGAGCTGTTTTTT. Protein: CSVDEGRPSGTGELFF. The rearrangement joins TRBV29-1 to TRBJ2-2, with D possibly matching TRBD2 (5 bases). The CDR3 covers 16 residues. Germline V lookup: CDR1 SQVTM, CDR2 ANQGSEA. Trimming cost V 3 bases and J 4 bases, with 18 bases left between them.

This clonotype occurred many times. V is TRBV20-1 and J is TRBJ2-1, with D perhaps matching TRBD2 (6 bases). Trimming removed 2 bases from V and 2 bases from J, with 19 bases in between. Germline values: CDR1 DFQATT, CDR2 SNEGSKA (reference sequence). CDR3 size: 17 residues. In nucleotides, the CDR3 is TGCAGTGCTAGAAAGGGGCAGCGGGCCCCCCCCTACAATGAGCAGTTCTTC. Its protein is CSARKGQRAPPYNEQFF.

This clonotype was seen only a few times. The chain employs TRBV6-5 and TRBJ2-7; D is possibly TRBD2 (5 bases). V was cut by 3 bases and J by 2 bases, with 14 bases left in between. This CDR3 comprises 15 residues. From germline, CDR1 is MNHEY and CDR2 SVGAGI. CDR3 amino acids: CASSYSNTGTYEQYF. The DNA for the CDR3 is TGTGCCAGCAGTTATTCTAACACGGGGACCTACGAGCAGTACTTC.

The V call is TRBV5-1, the J call TRBJ2-7; D gene unclear. The V and J ends lost 2 bases and 2 bases respectively, with 11 bases between them. Per the germline V gene, CDR1 is SGHRS and CDR2 is YFSETQ. This CDR3 contains 14 residues. The CDR3 here is CASSFKADPYEQYF. The CDR3 DNA reads as TGCGCCAGCAGCTTTAAGGCAGATCCCTACGAGCAGTACTTC.

This clonotype was seen only a few times. The J gene is TRBJ1-4, the V gene TRBV5-8; 8 bases map to TRBD1. Germline CDR1 and CDR2: SGHTS and YDEGEE. The CDR3 covers 15 residues. The V segment lost 0 bases and the J segment 8 bases; nucleotides outside the gene matches: 6. The CDR3 reads CASSLEPGGEEKLFF. The DNA of the CDR3 is TGTGCCAGCAGCTTGGAACCAGGGGGCGAAGAAAAACTGTTTTTT.

This clonotype showed up many times. J is TRBJ2-5 and V is TRBV30; 8 bases are a match to TRBD1. There are 13 residues in the CDR3. V gave up 0 bases and J gave up 4 bases; unmatched junction bases: 1. Germline CDR1 reads GTSNPN; CDR2 reads SVGIG (reference sequence). CDR3: CAWSVTGGETQYF. As DNA, the CDR3 is TGTGCCTGGAGTGTAACAGGGGGAGAGACCCAGTACTTC.

This clonotype occurred many times. The CDR3 DNA follows: TGTGCCAGCAGCTTGGACAGGGGGGCCTACGAGCAGTACTTC. Translating it yields CASSLDRGAYEQYF. The rearrangement uses TRBV5-6 and TRBJ2-7, with 8 bases identical to TRBD1. This CDR3 is 14 amino acids long. With V trimmed by 0 bases and J by 2 bases, 1 base remained unmatched. Germline lookup yields CDR1 SGHDT and CDR2 YYEEEE.

This clonotype was detected many times. The chain recombines TRBV7-2 with TRBJ2-7, with 8 bases lining up with TRBD2. The germline CDR1 and CDR2 sequences are SGHTA and FQGNSA. The V and J ends lost 1 base and 3 bases, in that order; junction bases with no gene match: 11. This CDR3 has 17 residues. The CDR3 reads CASSLGAPGLVRYEQYF. CDR3 nucleotide sequence: TGTGCCAGCAGCTTAGGGGCTCCGGGACTAGTGCGCTACGAGCAGTACTTC.

The chain has TRBV12-5 and TRBJ2-7; D unresolved. The CDR3 spans 15 residues. With 1 base removed from V and 7 bases from J, the gap between germline ends came to 17 bases. CDR1 and CDR2 (germline): LGHNT, FRNRAP. Here the CDR3 reads CASGLGIGSWFEQYF. The CDR3 region has the DNA TGTGCTAGTGGTTTGGGAATTGGTTCCTGGTTTGAGCAGTACTTC.

The V gene is TRBV25-1, the J gene TRBJ2-7; 7 positions match TRBD2. Germline CDR1 and CDR2: MGHDK and SYGVNS. The CDR3 has 15 residues. Trimming at V came to 4 bases and at J to 3 bases, leaving 9 bases not matched to a gene. For the CDR3, the DNA is TGTGCCAGCAGTGGGGAGGGTGGGGATATCTACGAGCAGTACTTC. It encodes CASSGEGGDIYEQYF.

This chain links TRBV7-9 with TRBJ2-1; 7 bases are a match to TRBD2. This CDR3 contains 14 residues. CDR1 SEHNR and CDR2 FQNEAQ come from the germline V gene (reference sequence). V lost 6 bases, J lost 3 bases, and 5 bases stayed unmatched. The DNA for the CDR3 is TGTGCCAGCAGTAAAAGCGGGGACTACAATGAGCAGTTCTTC. This sequence encodes CASSKSGDYNEQFF.

Only a few counts were recorded for this clonotype. V gene TRBV14 combines with J gene TRBJ2-1; the D is unclear. This CDR3 is built from 15 residues. Germline CDR1 SGHDN, CDR2 FVKESK. The V gene lost 0 bases and the J gene lost 3 bases, with 9 bases spanning the gap. In nucleotides, the CDR3 is TGTGCCAGCAGCCAAGATTTGACGGACTACAATGAGCAGTTCTTC. As protein: CASSQDLTDYNEQFF.

Comments on this clonotype: This may come from a read error, since a much larger clone is one base off. The chain links TRBV29-1 to TRBJ1-1, with D possibly TRBD1 on 5 matching bases. This CDR3 comprises 15 residues. Germline CDR1 and CDR2: SQVTM and ANQGSEA. CDR3 sequence (DNA): TGCAGAGTGCCGGCGAGGGGCGGAGGGAACACTGAAGCTTTCTTT. This encodes CRVPARGGGNTEAFF.

This chain connects TRBV7-9 to TRBJ2-5; tentatively, D is TRBD1 (5 bases). Germline CDR1 is SEHNR and CDR2 is FQNEAQ (reference sequence). This CDR3 region has 15 residues. V gave up 7 bases and J gave up 3 bases, with 18 bases separating them. CDR3 DNA: TGTGCCAGCAACCTGCAAGAGATAGGGGAAGAGACCCAGTACTTC. Its translation: CASNLQEIGEETQYF.

There are many counts of this clonotype. The chain uses TRBV11-2 and TRBJ1-1; D not resolved. This CDR3 comprises 14 residues. Germline V CDR1 and CDR2: SGHAT, FQNNGV. Between the trimmed V and J ends, which lost 8 bases and 3 bases, there was a span of 16 bases. CDR3 protein: CASGIGPQDTEAFF. CDR3 coding DNA: TGTGCCAGCGGGATCGGACCTCAGGACACTGAAGCTTTCTTT.

This clonotype has just a few counts. The V gene is TRBV19, the J gene TRBJ2-5; D is undetermined. Per germline, CDR1 LNHDA and CDR2 SQIVND (reference sequence). The ends were cut back, 3 bases at V and 1 base at J, with 6 bases in the middle. The CDR3 is 13 residues long. The chain's CDR3 is CASSIKPQETQYF. As DNA, the CDR3 is TGTGCCAGTAGTATTAAGCCCCAAGAGACCCAGTACTTC.

In its sample, this clonotype was seen many times. The chain combines TRBV20-1 with TRBJ2-5; TRBD2 matches 11 bases. This CDR3 has 15 amino acids. Per the germline V gene, CDR1 is DFQATT and CDR2 is SNEGSKA (reference sequence). V lost 3 bases and J lost 3; bases outside the gene matches: 6. CDR3 sequence reads: CSARTSGVRKETQYF. The DNA of the CDR3 is TGCAGTGCTAGGACTAGCGGGGTTAGAAAAGAGACCCAGTACTTC.